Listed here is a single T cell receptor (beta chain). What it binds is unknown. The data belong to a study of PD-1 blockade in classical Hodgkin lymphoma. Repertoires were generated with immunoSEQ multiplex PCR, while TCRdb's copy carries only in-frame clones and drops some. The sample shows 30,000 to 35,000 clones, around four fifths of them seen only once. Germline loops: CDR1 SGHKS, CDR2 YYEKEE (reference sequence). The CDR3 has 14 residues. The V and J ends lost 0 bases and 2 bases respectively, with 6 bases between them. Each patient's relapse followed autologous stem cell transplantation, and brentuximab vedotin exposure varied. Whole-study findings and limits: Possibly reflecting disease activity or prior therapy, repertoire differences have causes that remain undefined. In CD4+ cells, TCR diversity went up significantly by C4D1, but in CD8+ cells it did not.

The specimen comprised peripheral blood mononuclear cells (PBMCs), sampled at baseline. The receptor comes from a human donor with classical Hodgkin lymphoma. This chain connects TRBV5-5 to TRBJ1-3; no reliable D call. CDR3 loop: CASSLGHTGNTIYF. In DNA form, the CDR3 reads TGTGCCAGCAGCTTGGGACATACTGGAAACACCATATATTTT.